This passage covers 32 T cell receptor beta chains from one sample sequenced in a study of T cell responses to AZD1222 COVID-19 vaccine. The repertoire was sequenced with immunoSEQ multiplex PCR; TCRdb's copy has only in-frame clones and lacks some. The table lists some 140,000 clones, 90% to 95% of them singletons, with about 1.9% in the top ten. Material: peripheral blood, obtained on day 0 of AZD1222 vaccination. These receptors originate from an adult in good health.

J is TRBJ2-1 and V is TRBV9; TRBD2 matches 9 bases. Germline loops: CDR1 SGDLS, CDR2 YYNGEE. J was trimmed by 3 bases and V by 1 base; bases with no gene match: 14. The CDR3 length is 19 residues. The DNA of the CDR3 is TGTGCCAGCAGCGTAACGGGTTTTGTGGCGGGGGGGAACTACAATGAGCAGTTCTTC. Its protein product is CASSVTGFVAGGNYNEQFF.

V is TRBV19 and J is TRBJ1-1; D is unresolved. This CDR3 spans 13 amino acids. Germline loops: CDR1 LNHDA, CDR2 SQIVND (reference sequence). V was shortened by 5 bases and J by 2 bases, with 9 bases between the two germline ends. The CDR3 reads CASSDQRNTEAFF. The CDR3 DNA sequence: TGTGCCAGTAGTGACCAAAGAAACACTGAAGCTTTCTTT.

This clone has just a few counts. The chain links TRBV10-3 to TRBJ1-5, with 7 bases that match TRBD1. Unmatched junction bases numbered 4, after V lost 4 bases and J lost 7 bases. CDR1 and CDR2 from the germline V gene are ENHRY and SYGVKD. The CDR3 spans 13 residues. The CDR3 DNA is TGTGCCATCAGTGGACAGGGTGGACAGCCCCAGCATTTT. This codes for CAISGQGGQPQHF.

The chain joins TRBV5-3 to TRBJ1-2; no reliable D call. TRBV5-3 is known as an ORF, though its function is uncertain. CDR3 length: 11 residues. V was pared by 7 bases and J by 0 bases, with 4 bases between. The chain's CDR3 is CARPTNYGYTF. The CDR3 coding sequence is TGTGCCAGACCGACTAACTATGGCTACACCTTC.

The gene calls are TRBV21-1 and TRBJ2-3; the table's TRBD1 call for D was not verified on the DNA. TRBV21-1 corresponds to a pseudogene. CDR3 length: 18 amino acids. CDR3 loop: CASSKEVRRRTSTDTQYF. CDR3 nucleotides: TGTGCCAGCAGCAAAGAAGTCAGGCGACGAACTAGCACAGATACGCAGTATTTT.

Here the CDR3 DNA reads TGTGCCAGCAGAGGGGGGACTAGCGGTTACGAGCAGTACTTC. Translating it yields CASRGGTSGYEQYF. The chain is built from TRBV27 and TRBJ2-7; TRBD2 agrees at 11 bases. Unmatched junction bases numbered 5, after V lost 6 bases and J lost 4 bases. CDR1 is MNHEY and CDR2 is SMNVEV in the germline V gene (reference sequence). CDR3 length equals 14 residues.

The chain combines TRBV2 with TRBJ1-1; D may be TRBD1 (5 bases). The CDR3 contains 14 residues. V lost 7 bases and J lost 2, with 14 bases in between. CDR1 is SNHLY and CDR2 is FYNNEI in the germline V gene. The DNA for the CDR3 is TGTGCCAGCATTGATGGGAGGGGTAACACTGAAGCTTTCTTT. It yields the protein CASIDGRGNTEAFF.

The rearrangement links TRBV10-1 to TRBJ1-1, with TRBD1 matching 7 bases. Germline values: CDR1 WNHNN, CDR2 SYGVQD (reference sequence). The V gene end was trimmed by 3 bases and the J gene end by 5 bases; junction bases not matched to a gene: 6. The CDR3 runs to 14 residues. CDR3: CASSDRQGWTEAFF. The CDR3 DNA reads as TGCGCCAGCAGTGACCGACAGGGATGGACTGAAGCTTTCTTT.

The chain uses TRBV25-1 and TRBJ1-1; no clear D gene. V was cut by 3 bases and J by 0 bases, with 8 bases left in between. CDR1 MGHDK and CDR2 SYGVNS come from the germline V gene. This CDR3 has 14 residues. CDR3 sequence reads: CASSEGGVNTEAFF. For the CDR3, the DNA is TGTGCCAGCAGTGAGGGTGGGGTGAACACTGAAGCTTTCTTT.

This chain links TRBV4-3 with TRBJ1-1, with D perhaps matching TRBD1 (6 bases). The CDR3 loop spans 14 amino acids. CDR1 LGHNA and CDR2 YSLEER come from the germline V gene. Trimming took 2 bases from V and 1 from J, leaving 8 bases between them. In nucleotides, the CDR3 is TGCGCCAGCAGCCAATGGGGACAGAACACTGAAGCTTTCTTT. It encodes CASSQWGQNTEAFF.

This clone was found once. The V and J genes are TRBV7-9 and TRBJ2-7; D call uncertain. The V and J ends lost 1 base and 3 bases respectively, with 13 bases between them. This CDR3 contains 15 residues. Germline V gene lookup returns CDR1 SEHNR and CDR2 FQNEAQ (reference sequence). The CDR3 protein is CASSLDGVTRYEQYF. The DNA of the CDR3 is TGTGCCAGCAGCTTAGATGGCGTGACTCGCTACGAGCAGTACTTC.

The chain links TRBV18 to TRBJ1-5, with a tentative D call TRBD1 (6 bases). The germline V gene has CDR1 KGHSH and CDR2 LQKENI. The V and J ends lost 2 bases and 7 bases respectively, with 15 bases between them. The CDR3 covers 15 residues. The CDR3 bases are TGTGCCAGCTCACCATTTGGGGGGGCCGGACAGCCCCAGCATTTT. Residues: CASSPFGGAGQPQHF. Complete variable domain (other parts from reference TRBV18 and TRBJ1-5): NAGVMQNPRHLVRRRGQEARLRCSPMKGHSHVYWYRQLPEEGLKFMVYLQKENIIDESGMPKERFSAEFPKEGPSILRIQQVVRGDSAAYFCASSPFGGAGQPQHFGDGTRLSIL.

The V gene is TRBV4-2, the J gene TRBJ2-5; D not certain. The V gene lost 4 bases and the J gene lost 4 bases, with 7 bases spanning the gap. CDR1 and CDR2 (germline): LGHNA, YNFKEQ. The CDR3 loop spans 12 amino acids. This CDR3 reads CASSRKGETQYF. For the CDR3, the DNA is TGTGCCAGCAGCCGAAAGGGAGAGACCCAGTACTTC.

The V call is TRBV7-9, the J call TRBJ1-5; D is unresolved. Germline V gene sequence: CDR1 SEHNR, CDR2 FQNEAQ (reference sequence). Deletions cut 1 base from V and 7 bases from J, with 8 bases between. The CDR3 runs to 13 residues. The CDR3 DNA reads TGTGCCAGCAGCTTAGGGGGTCCCCAGCCCCAGCATTTT. Translated, it gives CASSLGGPQPQHF.

The chain links TRBV19 to TRBJ2-7; TRBD1 matches 9 bases. The CDR3 runs 12 residues. The ends lost 8 bases at V and 3 bases at J; junction bases unmatched: 2. Germline CDR1 LNHDA, CDR2 SQIVND (reference sequence). This chain's CDR3 is CASGDRDYEQYF. The CDR3 nucleotides read TGTGCCAGTGGGGACAGGGACTACGAGCAGTACTTC.

The chain carries TRBV19 and TRBJ2-5; 7 bases are a match to TRBD1. In germline, CDR1 is LNHDA, CDR2 SQIVND (reference sequence). V shed 4 bases and J 5 bases; nucleotides not matched to a gene: 10. This CDR3 spans 15 amino acids. This chain's CDR3 is CASSSPHRGDETQYF. CDR3 DNA sequence: TGTGCCAGTAGTAGCCCCCACAGGGGAGACGAGACCCAGTACTTC.

This chain joins TRBV10-3 and TRBJ1-2, with a tentative D call TRBD1 (5 bases). The V end was cut by 4 bases, the J end by 3 bases, with 12 bases between. The V gene's germline CDR1 is ENHRY and CDR2 SYGVKD. The CDR3 runs 14 residues. In DNA, the CDR3 is TGTGCCATCAGTGGGCAGGGACGGGACTATGGCTACACCTTC. It specifies CAISGQGRDYGYTF.

CDR3 sequence reads: CASSRASGGARDTQYF. CDR3 coding DNA: TGTGCCAGCAGCCGTGCCAGCGGGGGGGCCAGGGATACGCAGTATTTT. The chain links TRBV6-2 or TRBV6-3 to TRBJ2-3; 10 bases align to TRBD2. Germline-derived CDR1 and CDR2 are MNHEY and SVGEGT. This CDR3 has 16 residues. Trimming took 6 bases from V and 6 from J; bases not matched to a gene: 12.

The CDR3 sequence: CASNEVIDTEAFF. The CDR3, as DNA: TGTGCCAGCAATGAGGTAATCGACACTGAAGCTTTCTTT. V gene TRBV19 combines with J gene TRBJ1-1; D remains ambiguous. Deletions cut 9 bases from V and 3 bases from J, with 14 bases between. Germline V gives CDR1 LNHDA, CDR2 SQIVND (reference sequence). The CDR3 has 13 amino acids.

The rearrangement joins TRBV5-5 to TRBJ1-6; the D gene is possibly TRBD1 (5 bases). Per germline, CDR1 SGHKS and CDR2 YYEKEE (reference sequence). The V end lost 4 bases, the J end lost 8 bases, and 13 bases lay between the germline ends. CDR3 length equals 14 residues. CDR3 nucleotides: TGTGCCAGCAGCGGAGGGGCTTACGATTCACCCCTCCACTTT. Encoded protein: CASSGGAYDSPLHF.

This rearrangement joins TRBV19 to TRBJ1-4; tentatively, D is TRBD1 (5 bases). This CDR3 is built from 15 residues. Trimming removed 1 base from V and 8 bases from J, with 14 bases in between. The germline CDR1 and CDR2 sequences are LNHDA and SQIVND (reference sequence). CDR3 DNA: TGTGCCAGTAGTATAGGCGCCGGGACGCGGGAAAAACTGTTTTTT. This translates into CASSIGAGTREKLFF.

This clone was counted a few times. V and J are TRBV7-9 and TRBJ1-4; a weak D match, TRBD1 (6 bases). Per germline, CDR1 SEHNR and CDR2 FQNEAQ (reference sequence). With 4 bases removed from V and 0 bases from J, the gap between germline ends came to 12 bases. This CDR3 spans 16 amino acids. The CDR3 loop reads CASSSLGAATNEKLFF. The CDR3 region has the DNA TGTGCCAGCAGCTCTTTGGGGGCTGCAACTAATGAAAAACTGTTTTTT. The full variable domain, its missing parts supplied by reference TRBV7-9 and TRBJ1-4, is DTGVSQNPRHKITKRGQNVTFRCDPISEHNRLYWYRQTLGQGPEFLTYFQNEAQLEKSRLLSDRFSAERPKGSFSTLEIQRTEQGDSAMYLCASSSLGAATNEKLFFGSGTQLSVL.

The gene calls are TRBV18 and TRBJ1-4; D may be TRBD1 (5 bases). The CDR3 contains 15 residues. Germline CDR1 KGHSH, CDR2 LQKENI. V was shortened by 6 bases and J by 6 bases, with 17 bases between the two germline ends. CDR3 in DNA: TGTGCCAGCTCTCTCCTTGACAGTCCTGATGAAAAACTGTTTTTT. This gives the protein CASSLLDSPDEKLFF.

The chain combines TRBV3-1 (or the pseudogene TRBV3-2) with TRBJ1-3; 8 nucleotides line up with TRBD1. Germline trimming cut 2 bases from V and 0 bases from J; bases unmatched to any gene: 3. The CDR3 sequence is 16 residues long. Germline assignment: CDR1 LGHDT and CDR2 YNNKEL (reference sequence). CDR3 in amino acids: CASSQYRGFSGNTIYF. DNA for the CDR3: TGTGCCAGCAGCCAATACAGGGGGTTCTCTGGAAACACCATATATTTT.

This rearrangement joins TRBV14 to TRBJ2-5; D call uncertain. Germline CDR1 and CDR2: SGHDN and FVKESK. V was clipped by 1 base and J by 5 bases, with 11 bases between them. The CDR3 is 14 residues long. DNA for the CDR3: TGTGCCAGCAGCCAAGGAACAGTAGGGGAGACCCAGTACTTC. It codes for CASSQGTVGETQYF.

The chain is built from TRBV4-3 and TRBJ1-6; 9 bases line up with TRBD1. This CDR3 contains 17 residues. Germline loops: CDR1 LGHNA, CDR2 YSLEER. The J segment lost 7 bases and the V segment lost 0 bases, leaving 7 bases of the junction unmatched. The CDR3 region is CASSQDRGQGKNSPLHF. CDR3 sequence (DNA): TGCGCCAGCAGCCAAGATCGGGGACAGGGAAAAAATTCACCCCTCCACTTT.

This rearrangement joins TRBV4-3 to TRBJ2-3, with TRBD2 identical over 9 bases. J was trimmed by 5 bases and V by 2 bases; bases with no gene match: 5. This CDR3 is built from 15 residues. The germline gives CDR1 LGHNA, CDR2 YSLEER. CDR3 nucleotide sequence: TGCGCCAGCAGCCAACAGCGGGGGGTGGGAGATACGCAGTATTTT. Protein product: CASSQQRGVGDTQYF.

This clone was recorded only once. This chain links TRBV5-1 with TRBJ2-7; D is perhaps TRBD2 (5 bases). Germline CDR1 is SGHRS and CDR2 is YFSETQ. The CDR3 totals 14 residues. Trimming stripped 0 bases from V and 1 base from J, with 8 bases between. CDR3 amino acids: CASSLDPGSYEQYF. The CDR3 DNA reads TGCGCCAGCAGCTTGGATCCGGGATCCTACGAGCAGTACTTC.

This chain uses TRBV18 with TRBJ2-7; the match to TRBD1 covers 11 bases. The CDR3 covers 17 residues. V was clipped by 2 bases and J by 3 bases; unmatched bases: 9. CDR1 KGHSH and CDR2 LQKENI come from the germline V gene. The CDR3 region is CASSPLGPGTGGYEQYF. CDR3 in DNA: TGTGCCAGCTCACCATTGGGGCCGGGGACAGGGGGCTACGAGCAGTACTTC.

The chain recombines TRBV27 with TRBJ2-7, with D possibly being TRBD1 (7 bases). The CDR3 spans 13 residues. Trimming took off 2 bases at V and 3 bases at J, with 8 bases between the two ends. Per the germline V gene, CDR1 is MNHEY and CDR2 is SMNVEV (reference sequence). The DNA for the CDR3 is TGTGCCAGCAGTTTACAGGGGGGCTACGAGCAGTACTTC. Encoded protein: CASSLQGGYEQYF.

This sequence joins TRBV18 and TRBJ1-6; D is unclear. The germline V gene has CDR1 KGHSH and CDR2 LQKENI. The CDR3 is 18 amino acids. V was clipped by 3 bases and J by 0 bases, with 15 bases between them. The CDR3: CASSPNTRRSSYNSPLHF. The CDR3 DNA sequence: TGTGCCAGCTCACCCAACACTCGACGGAGCTCCTATAATTCACCCCTCCACTTT.

The chain employs TRBV6-2 or TRBV6-3 and TRBJ2-3; TRBD2 aligns across 11 bases. Trimming at V came to 6 bases and at J to 0 bases, leaving 8 bases not matched to a gene. Germline CDR1 reads MNHEY; CDR2 reads SVGEGT. This CDR3 has 17 amino acids. The CDR3 DNA is TGTGCCAGCAGCAACCCGGGACTAGCGGCTAGCACAGATACGCAGTATTTT. It yields the protein CASSNPGLAASTDTQYF.